This T cell receptor (beta chain) is drawn from a study of blood T cell repertoires in COVID-19. Study background: Sites across the United States, Italy and Spain contributed samples from acute and convalescent COVID-19. PBMCs, B-cell-depleted T cells, or T cells provided the cDNA or gDNA that made up the material.

Only in-frame clones appear in the TCRdb table, and some are missing; sequencing was by immunoSEQ multiplex PCR. Here the sample spans 93,000 or so clones, 87% being singletons. After removal of 7 bases from V and 7 bases from J, the junction contained 13 bases not matched to a gene. Germline-derived CDR1 and CDR2 are SGHNT and YYREEE (reference sequence). The CDR3 spans 15 residues. The TCR comes from a man in his fifties or sixties in a cohort sampled during active COVID-19. The sequencing input was peripheral blood. The chain has TRBV5-4 and TRBJ2-7; the match to TRBD2 covers 11 bases. The CDR3 coding sequence is TGTGCCAGCTCAATAACCGGGACTAGCGGTGGGGAGCAGTACTTC. This gives the protein CASSITGTSGGEQYF.